The rows below give T cell receptor beta chains drawn from one sample of a study of shared clonotypes between healthy human individuals. Clones were read by immunoSEQ multiplex PCR, and TCRdb kept only the in-frame ones, dropping some. This sample has about 2.1 million clones; just over 90% occur once, and the top ten carry roughly 1.8%. Sequenced material: naive CD8+ T cells from PBMCs. The receptors were sampled from a man aged 18 to 29 in good health. Some clones in this sample may be carry-over from other donors' samples. Each CDR3 is given with its conserved first and last residue. D genes are given only for firm matches. Size is stated for part of the rows, as once, few or many counts, or as a class when the clone is expanded.

v_call,j_call,clone_size,d_call,cdr3_nt,cdr3_aa
TRBV6-1,TRBJ2-7,.,TRBD1,TGTGCCAGCAGCACGACAGGGCCGAACTACGAGCAGTACTTC,CASSTTGPNYEQYF
TRBV6-5,TRBJ2-7,.,.,TGTGCCAGCAGTCCGACGGACTCCTACGAGCAGTACTTC,CASSPTDSYEQYF
TRBV28,TRBJ2-7,.,TRBD2,TGTGCCAGCAACGAGCGGGAGGCCGTCTACGAGCAGTACTTC,CASNEREAVYEQYF
TRBV9,TRBJ1-3,.,.,TGTGCCAGCAGCGTAGTGGCAGGGAGCTCTGGAAACACCATATATTTT,CASSVVAGSSGNTIYF
TRBV4-3,TRBJ2-6,.,.,TGCGCCAGCAGCGATGGGACCCGGCACTCTGGGGCCAACGTCCTGACTTTC,CASSDGTRHSGANVLTF
TRBV25-1,TRBJ1-5,few,.,TGTGCCAGCAGTGTGGGGGACAGCAATCAGCCCCAGCATTTT,CASSVGDSNQPQHF
TRBV13,TRBJ2-7,.,TRBD2,TGTGCCAGCAGCCCACTCCAGCGGGGTAGTTACGAGCAGTACTTC,CASSPLQRGSYEQYF
TRBV14,TRBJ2-7,.,TRBD1,TGTGCCAGCAGCCACGGGACAGGGTCTTACGAGCAGTACTTC,CASSHGTGSYEQYF
TRBV7-9,TRBJ2-5,.,TRBD2,TGTGCCAGCAGCGGGGAAAGCGGGAGGGTAGAGACCCAGTACTTC,CASSGESGRVETQYF
TRBV28,TRBJ2-2,.,.,TGTGCCAGCAGTTCTGGTGGGGGTTGGGGCGGGGAGCTGTTTTTT,CASSSGGGWGGELFF
TRBV30,TRBJ1-1,.,.,TGTGCCTGGAGTGTAGTAAGGGGCACTGAAGCTTTCTTT,CAWSVVRGTEAFF
TRBV12-5,TRBJ2-1,.,.,TGTGCTAGTGGTTTGGCCACTCCTCAGCGATCGAACCCCAATGAGCAGTTCTTC,CASGLATPQRSNPNEQFF
TRBV4-3,TRBJ1-1,few,.,TGCGCCAGCAGCCAGCGAGGATCTGAAGCTTTCTTT,CASSQRGSEAFF
TRBV6-5,TRBJ2-5,.,.,TGTGCCAGCAGTTACTCGACAGCAGACGGAGAGACCCAGTACTTC,CASSYSTADGETQYF
TRBV25-1,TRBJ2-1,.,.,TGTGCCAGCAGGACCACAGGACCGGGGTACAATGAGCAGTTCTTC,CASRTTGPGYNEQFF
TRBV6-1,TRBJ2-7,.,.,TGTGCCAGCAGGGTTCGCGCGGAGGCCTACGAGCAGTACTTC,CASRVRAEAYEQYF
TRBV28,TRBJ2-7,.,.,TGTGCCAGCCGGGGCGCGAGCGGATACTACGAGCAGTACTTC,CASRGASGYYEQYF